This TCR beta chain appears in the sequencing data of a study of T-cell reconstitution after alpha-beta-depleted transplantation in children (dated by TCRdb to 2016 to 2018). Describing the broader study: Using TCR repertoire profiling, the study followed T-cell immune reconstitution in a quantitative way in children after TCRalphabeta/CD19-depleted allogeneic hematopoietic cell transplantation. Results the study describes overall, beyond this receptor: Over subsequent months, a decline in hyperexpanded clone frequencies was noted, and after one year, T-cell counts and TCRbeta diversity were mostly ascribed to newly produced T cells. The apparently early recovery of alphabetaT-cell counts about two months after transplant reportedly depended on only several hundred rapidly expanded clones that came from non-depleted graft cells. In some patients, the high TCRbeta diversity seen at day 60 was put down to recipient T cells and intrathymic progenitors that had survived conditioning.

The library came from PCR. Sequencing was performed on an Illumina HiSeq 2500. TCR libraries were prepared with molecular barcoding, using unique molecular identifiers to normalize TCRbeta repertoire quantification. In-frame beta chains were kept once TCRdb had trimmed the public reads at Q25 with fastp and called clones with MiXCR. Rows matching on CDR3 protein sequence are summarized as one entry with the most common DNA and genes. This sample has around 450,000 distinct CDR3 sequences in its table, and approximately 10% of those were observed once. The ten largest clones take up about 2% of the sample. This clonotype was seen many times. Its antigen is currently not known. No much larger clone exists at a distance of one base, and base qualities are not known. Interpreted using the paper, the treatment or condition label stands for: allogeneic hematopoietic cell transplantation with graft depleted of TCRalphabeta T cells and CD19 B cells. TCRalphabeta/CD19-depleted allogeneic hematopoietic cell grafts were given to the transplant recipients, all of whom were children.

The CDR1 and CDR2 encoded by the germline V gene (reference sequence) are LNHDA and SQIVND. Measured from the cysteine to the phenylalanine, the CDR3 is 15 residues long. CDR3 DNA only is kept here, 45 bases in frame from base 1. V is cut back by 6 bases and J by 5 bases, with 10 bases in the junction unmatched. The source is a child aged 2-15 years with inherited bone marrow failure, due to receive a stem cell transplant. The chain uses TRBV19 and TRBJ2-1, and TRBD2 aligns with 7 junction nucleotides. The source was PBMCs, collected before TCRalphabeta/CD19-depleted stem cell transplant. The CDR3 is CASRLGASGNNEQFF. The nucleotide sequence reads as follows: TGTGCCAGTAGGCTTGGGGCTAGCGGAAACAATGAGCAGTTCTTC.